The 5 T cell receptor beta chains presented below share a single source sample, sequenced in a study of blood T cells in healthy people across ages. Next came a second PCR, run for about 7 to 12 cycles, which used a sample-barcoded 5' primer along with a J-beta primer mix. From the 5' RACE reads, TCRdb called clonotypes with MiXCR, one entry per CDR3 protein. The sample has about 580,000 distinct CDR3 sequences; around 50% are singletons. The sample was blood. The receptors derive from an elderly man in good health.

This clonotype has only a few counts. CDR3 nucleotide sequence: TGTGCCAGCGAGCGGGGGTTTCAAGAGACCCAGTACTTC. It translates to CASERGFQETQYF. The chain combines TRBV7-2 with TRBJ2-5, with 8 bases that match TRBD2. Germline CDR1 is SGHTA and CDR2 is FQGNSA. The trim removed 8 bases at V and 2 bases at J, leaving 4 bases unmatched. CDR3 length: 13 amino acids.

This clonotype was recorded a few times. V gene TRBV20-1 combines with J gene TRBJ2-7; 14 bases map to TRBD2. The CDR3 loop spans 15 amino acids. J gave up 7 bases and V 1 base, and 6 bases lay outside the gene matches. Germline CDR1 DFQATT, CDR2 SNEGSKA (reference sequence). The chain's CDR3 is CSARAGLAGVREQYF. The DNA for the CDR3 is TGCAGTGCTAGAGCGGGACTAGCGGGAGTGAGGGAGCAGTACTTC.

In this sample, this clonotype turned up a few times. This chain connects TRBV9 to TRBJ1-2, with D possibly being TRBD1 (6 bases). Trimming shortened V by 0 bases and J by 6 bases, and 18 bases separated the two germline ends. The CDR3 loop spans 16 amino acids. The germline CDR1 and CDR2 sequences are SGDLS and YYNGEE. CDR3 sequence reads: CASSVDPGRGSDGYTF. The CDR3 bases are TGTGCCAGCAGCGTAGACCCAGGAAGGGGGAGCGATGGCTACACCTTC.

The rearrangement links TRBV27 to TRBJ2-7, with D perhaps matching TRBD1 or TRBD2 (5 bases each). V was pared by 4 bases and J by 0 bases, with 13 bases between. This CDR3 is 15 amino acids long. Germline CDR1 reads MNHEY; CDR2 reads SMNVEV (reference sequence). In DNA, the CDR3 is TGTGCCAGCAGTTCGGTCGGGACCCGCTCCTACGAGCAGTACTTC. It translates to CASSSVGTRSYEQYF.

This clonotype was counted ten times or more. The CDR3 bases are TGTGCCAGCAGTAGTGACAGGGGTGGGCAGTTCTTC. This codes for CASSSDRGGQFF. V and J are TRBV6-6 and TRBJ2-1; TRBD1 agrees at 8 bases. The CDR3 is made up of 12 amino acids. The V and J ends lost 5 bases and 12 bases, in that order; junction bases with no gene match: 6. Germline loops: CDR1 MNHNY, CDR2 SVGAGI (reference sequence).